This T cell receptor beta chain comes out of a study of T cells in Graves' hyperthyroidism and ophthalmopathy. In regard to this clonotype: Just one base apart from a much larger clone, this may be a read error.

Deletions cut 4 bases from V and 7 bases from J, with 21 bases between. CDR3 length equals 16 residues. Germline values: CDR1 SGHRS, CDR2 YFSETQ. Amplification of TCR beta CDR3 regions was performed using RNA transcripts as template. Primed by the HTBI set, a first-round RT-PCR was run on the TCR CDR3. TCRdb reprocessed the multiplex PCR reads with MiXCR, giving one entry per CDR3 protein. The top ten hold 5% to 6% of the sample, which has some 420,000 distinct CDR3 sequences, approximately 13% seen once. The sample was blood. This chain connects TRBV5-1 to TRBJ2-1; a weak D match, TRBD2 (6 bases). This TCR came from a young woman with Graves' hyperthyroidism. CDR3 region: CASSPLTRGKLNEQFF. The CDR3 DNA reads TGCGCCAGCAGCCCTCTGACTAGAGGGAAGTTGAATGAGCAGTTCTTC.